This T cell receptor (beta chain) is from a study of blood T cells in healthy people across ages. Sample-barcoded 5' priming and a J-beta primer mix drove a second PCR of roughly 6 to 12 cycles. TCRdb analysed the 5' RACE reads with MiXCR anew, one entry per CDR3 protein. The top ten clones hold about 18% of a sample with some 900,000 distinct CDR3 sequences, more than 25% of them seen once. This clonotype has a count of ten or more. Its antigen is undetermined. At one boundary the junction diverges from the germline segment, which might be a read error. Study-level results: When set beside aged donors, long-lived donors presented more naive CD4+ cells and higher diversity. Per-million-T-cell TCR beta diversity fell roughly linearly with age.

All donors came from Russia, were Caucasian and healthy, and spanned ages about 6 to 90. The germline CDR1 and CDR2 sequences are SGHTA and FQGNSA. This CDR3 comprises 15 residues. Input material: blood. The source is a woman over 75 in good health. V gene TRBV7-2 combines with J gene TRBJ2-7; 11 bases are a match to TRBD1. CDR3 nucleotide sequence: TGCGCCAGCAGCTTGGCCGGGACAGGGGGCTACGAGCAGTACTTC. Its translation is CASSLAGTGGYEQYF.